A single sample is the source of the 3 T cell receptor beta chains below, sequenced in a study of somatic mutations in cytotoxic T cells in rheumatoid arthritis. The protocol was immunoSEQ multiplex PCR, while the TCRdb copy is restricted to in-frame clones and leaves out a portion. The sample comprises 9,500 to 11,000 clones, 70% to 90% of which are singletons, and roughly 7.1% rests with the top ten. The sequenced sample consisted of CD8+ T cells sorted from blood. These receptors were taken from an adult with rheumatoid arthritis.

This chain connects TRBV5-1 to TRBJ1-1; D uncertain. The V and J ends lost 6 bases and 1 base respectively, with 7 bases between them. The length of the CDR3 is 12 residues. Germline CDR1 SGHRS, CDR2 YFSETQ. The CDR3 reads CASIGPNTEAFF. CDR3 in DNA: TGCGCCAGCATCGGGCCGAACACTGAAGCTTTCTTT.

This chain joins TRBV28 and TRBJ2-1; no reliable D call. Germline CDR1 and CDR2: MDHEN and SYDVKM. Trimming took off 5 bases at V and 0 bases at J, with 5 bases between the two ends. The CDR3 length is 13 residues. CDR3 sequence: CASSPPSYNEQFF. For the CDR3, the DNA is TGTGCCAGCAGTCCCCCCTCCTACAATGAGCAGTTCTTC.

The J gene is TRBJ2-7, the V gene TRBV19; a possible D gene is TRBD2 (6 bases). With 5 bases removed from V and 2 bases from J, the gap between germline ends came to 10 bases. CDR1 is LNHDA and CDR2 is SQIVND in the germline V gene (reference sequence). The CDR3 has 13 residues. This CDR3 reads CASSWRVAYEQYF. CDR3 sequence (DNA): TGTGCCAGTAGTTGGAGGGTTGCCTACGAGCAGTACTTC.